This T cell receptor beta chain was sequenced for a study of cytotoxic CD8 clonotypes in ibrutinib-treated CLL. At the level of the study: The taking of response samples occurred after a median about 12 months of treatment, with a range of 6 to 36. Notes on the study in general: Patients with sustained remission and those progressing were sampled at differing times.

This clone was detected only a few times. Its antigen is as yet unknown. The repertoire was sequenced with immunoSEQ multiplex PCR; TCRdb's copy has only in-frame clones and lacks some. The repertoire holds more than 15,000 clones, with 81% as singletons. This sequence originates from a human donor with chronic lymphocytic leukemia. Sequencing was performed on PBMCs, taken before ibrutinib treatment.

CDR3: CASSRAGIRGNTIYF. DNA of the CDR3: TGTGCCAGTAGTCGCGCGGGGATTCGTGGAAACACCATATATTTT. J is TRBJ1-3 and V is TRBV19; D is ambiguous. The CDR3 runs 15 residues. V lost 5 bases, J lost 3 bases, and 14 bases lay in between. The germline gives CDR1 LNHDA, CDR2 SQIVND (reference sequence).